A selection of T cell receptor beta chains follows, all from one sample in a study of T-cell memory formation after mild COVID-19. In TCRdb, the 5' RACE reads were re-called with MiXCR into one record per CDR3 protein. The sample lists 350,000 to 500,000 distinct CDR3 sequences; about 19% were seen once. Sequencing was carried out using PBMCs or a T cell subset sorted from them (not recorded which). Receptor source: an adult woman who had mild COVID-19 (a few samples of this study predate the infection). Cell type and time point are not known. CDR3s include the opening cysteine and the closing phenylalanine or tryptophan. A D gene is named only where the DNA matches it firmly. Where a row states a size, it is once, few, many or the class of an expanded clone; other rows omit it.

j_gene | d_gene | v_gene | abundance | CDR3aa | CDR3nt
TRBJ2-3 | TRBD2 | TRBV5-1 | NA | CASSQKSGGAGGTQYF | TGCGCCAGCAGCCAAAAGAGCGGGGGGGCTGGAGGTACGCAGTATTTT
TRBJ1-6 | TRBD1 | TRBV5-1 | few | CASSYGQADYSPLHF | TGCGCCAGCAGCTACGGACAGGCCGATTATTCACCCCTCCACTTT
TRBJ2-5 | TRBD2 | TRBV9 | few | CASSVGGRYQETQYF | TGTGCCAGCAGCGTGGGCGGGAGATACCAAGAGACCCAGTACTTC
TRBJ2-7 | NA | TRBV6-6 | few | CASSYQGAHEQYF | TGTGCCAGCAGTTACCAGGGAGCCCACGAGCAGTACTTC
TRBJ2-5 | NA | TRBV6-5 | few | CASSYLPSQQETQYF | TGTGCCAGCAGTTACCTCCCGTCACAACAAGAGACCCAGTACTTC
TRBJ1-1 | NA | TRBV6-5 | few | CASSYSMGVKTEAFF | TGTGCCAGCAGTTACTCGATGGGGGTAAAGACTGAAGCTTTCTTT
TRBJ1-6 | NA | TRBV7-9 | NA | CASSHTSAYNSPLHF | TGTGCCAGCAGCCATACGAGTGCTTATAATTCACCCCTCCACTTT
TRBJ2-7 | TRBD1 | TRBV6-5 | NA | CASRRDRGSGEQYF | TGTGCCAGCAGGCGGGACAGGGGTTCCGGCGAGCAGTACTTC
TRBJ1-4 | NA | TRBV18 | NA | CASSPRAGSVNEKLFF | TGTGCCAGCTCACCAAGAGCTGGGTCGGTAAATGAAAAACTGTTTTTT
TRBJ2-5 | NA | TRBV5-4 | few | CASSLRAVQETQYF | TGTGCCAGCAGCTTGAGAGCCGTCCAAGAGACCCAGTACTTC
TRBJ2-1 | NA | TRBV3-1 | few | CASTQGGRGGGNEQFF | TGTGCCAGCACCCAAGGAGGGAGAGGGGGGGGCAATGAGCAGTTCTTC
TRBJ1-5 | NA | TRBV12-3/TRBV12-4 | few | CASTLWGSNQPQHF | TGTGCCAGCACACTATGGGGTTCAAATCAGCCCCAGCATTTT
TRBJ2-1 | NA | TRBV5-4 | few | CASSLVGESSYNEQFF | TGTGCCAGCAGCTTGGTGGGGGAGAGCTCCTACAATGAGCAGTTCTTC
TRBJ2-5 | NA | TRBV7-9 | NA | CASSLPRDAAYF | TGTGCCAGCAGCTTACCCCGGGACGCCGCGTACTTC
TRBJ2-1 | TRBD2 | TRBV7-3 | NA | CASSPGGTVTYNEQFF | TGTGCCAGCAGCCCGGGGGGGACTGTCACCTACAATGAGCAGTTCTTC
TRBJ1-1 | NA | TRBV5-1 | NA | CASSSGPGYSTEAFF | TGCGCCAGCAGCTCGGGGCCAGGGTATAGCACTGAAGCTTTCTTT
TRBJ1-4 | NA | TRBV29-1 | NA | CSGLIATNEKLFF | TGCAGCGGACTGATTGCAACTAATGAAAAACTGTTTTTT
TRBJ2-7 | TRBD2 | TRBV13 | many | CASSPRIAGDRDEQYF | TGTGCCAGCAGCCCCCGTATAGCGGGAGACAGGGACGAGCAGTACTTC
TRBJ2-1 | TRBD1 | TRBV6-5 | few | CASSYGDRGDNEQFF | TGTGCCAGCAGTTACGGGGACAGGGGGGATAATGAGCAGTTCTTC
TRBJ2-7 | NA | TRBV4-3 | few | CASSLQLRGYEQYF | TGCGCCAGCAGCCTCCAACTCAGGGGTTACGAGCAGTACTTC
TRBJ1-1 | NA | TRBV7-8 | few | CASSPTGGENTEAFF | TGTGCCAGCAGCCCGACGGGGGGGGAGAACACTGAAGCTTTCTTT
TRBJ1-4 | TRBD1 | TRBV5-5 | few | CASSTQGAGGKLFF | TGTGCCAGCAGCACCCAGGGGGCAGGGGGAAAACTGTTTTTT
TRBJ2-7 | NA | TRBV6-5 | few | CASSYGQGSSYEQYF | TGTGCCAGCAGTTACGGTCAGGGGAGCTCCTACGAGCAGTACTTC
TRBJ2-1 | TRBD2 | TRBV5-1 | few | CATRGLHSYNEQFF | TGCGCCACCCGGGGACTACACTCCTACAATGAGCAGTTCTTC
TRBJ2-7 | NA | TRBV7-2 | few | CASSSPIGVDYEQYF | TGTGCCAGCAGCTCCCCCATCGGGGTAGACTACGAGCAGTACTTC
TRBJ1-2 | NA | TRBV6-5 | few | CASSYTGTYGYTF | TGTGCCAGCAGTTACACAGGGACCTATGGCTACACCTTC